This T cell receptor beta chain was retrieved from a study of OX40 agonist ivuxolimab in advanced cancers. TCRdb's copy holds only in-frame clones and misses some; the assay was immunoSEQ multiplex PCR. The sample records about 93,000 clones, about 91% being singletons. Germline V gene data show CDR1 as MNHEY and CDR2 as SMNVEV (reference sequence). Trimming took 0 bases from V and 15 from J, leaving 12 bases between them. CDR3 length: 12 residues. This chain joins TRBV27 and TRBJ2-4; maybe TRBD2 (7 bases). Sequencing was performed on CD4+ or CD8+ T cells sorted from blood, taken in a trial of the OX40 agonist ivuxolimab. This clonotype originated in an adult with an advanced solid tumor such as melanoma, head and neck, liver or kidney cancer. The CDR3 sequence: CASSLSGGQAYF. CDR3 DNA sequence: TGTGCCAGCAGTTTATCCGGGGGGCAGGCGTACTTC.